The 15 T cell receptor beta chains given below trace back to one sample, sequenced in a study of shared clonotypes between healthy human individuals. Assay used: immunoSEQ multiplex PCR; TCRdb lists only in-frame clones, some missing. The sample has about 1.5 million clones, roughly 96% seen once. Sequencing used naive CD4+ T cells sorted from blood. Subset meaning: CD45RA+ positively selected. The receptors derive from a man aged 25-45 years in good health.

The V and J genes are TRBV28 and TRBJ1-2; TRBD1 might be the D (6 bases). The V end was cut by 0 bases, the J end by 1 base, with 15 bases between. Germline loops: CDR1 MDHEN, CDR2 SYDVKM. The CDR3 consists of 17 residues. The CDR3 loop reads CASSLWGARRLNYGYTF. As DNA, the CDR3 is TGTGCCAGCAGTTTATGGGGGGCGAGGCGTCTTAACTATGGCTACACCTTC.

J is TRBJ1-1 and V is TRBV9, with D unresolved. The CDR3 totals 12 residues. CDR1 and CDR2 from the germline V gene are SGDLS and YYNGEE. Trimming stripped 1 base from V and 4 bases from J, with 5 bases between. This CDR3 reads CASSVSGTEAFF. For the CDR3, the DNA is TGTGCCAGCAGCGTATCTGGCACTGAAGCTTTCTTT.

Regarding this clone: Other DNA variants within this sample encode the same CDR3. This chain connects TRBV7-2 to TRBJ1-3; D perhaps matches TRBD1 (5 bases). Germline CDR1 is SGHTA and CDR2 is FQGNSA. V lost 5 bases to trimming and J lost 0 bases, with 11 bases between them. The CDR3 consists of 15 residues. For the CDR3, the DNA is TGTGCCAGCAGCCCCGGGACCTACTCTGGAAACACCATATATTTT. Protein: CASSPGTYSGNTIYF.

This clone has only one observation. The J gene is TRBJ1-1, the V gene TRBV9, with a possible D match to TRBD1 (6 bases). Germline-derived CDR1 and CDR2 are SGDLS and YYNGEE. The CDR3 runs to 14 residues. Trimming cost V 2 bases and J 7 bases, with 15 bases left between them. CDR3 nucleotides: TGTGCCAGCAGCGTGGGGGCTTCGGGGATTGAAGCTTTCTTT. Protein product: CASSVGASGIEAFF.

This chain uses TRBV5-4 with TRBJ2-7, with 7 bases aligning to TRBD2. The CDR3 spans 16 residues. The trim removed 2 bases at V and 2 bases at J, leaving 10 bases unmatched. Germline loops: CDR1 SGHNT, CDR2 YYREEE (reference sequence). This chain's CDR3 is CASSLGRTRYAYEQYF. In DNA, the CDR3 is TGTGCCAGCAGCTTAGGTAGGACTAGATACGCCTACGAGCAGTACTTC. Complete variable domain (other parts from reference TRBV5-4 and TRBJ2-7): ETGVTQSPTHLIKTRGQQVTLRCSSQSGHNTVSWYQQALGQGPQFIFQYYREEENGRGNFPPRFSGLQFPNYSSELNVNALELDDSALYLCASSLGRTRYAYEQYFGPGTRLTVT.

CDR3 amino acids: CASSLIKGDTEAFF. The CDR3 nucleotides read TGCGCCAGCAGCTTGATTAAAGGGGACACTGAAGCTTTCTTT. The chain uses TRBV5-1 and TRBJ1-1; possible D gene TRBD1, 5 bases. Trimming stripped 1 base from V and 3 bases from J, with 10 bases between. CDR1 and CDR2 (germline): SGHRS, YFSETQ. CDR3 length: 14 amino acids.

This chain links TRBV11-2 with TRBJ2-1; D remains unclear. The CDR3 is made up of 16 amino acids. V was trimmed by 5 bases and J by 0 bases, leaving 14 bases between them. Germline V lookup: CDR1 SGHAT, CDR2 FQNNGV. This CDR3 is CASSPFPKFSYNEQFF. The CDR3 bases are TGTGCCAGCAGCCCTTTCCCGAAGTTCTCCTACAATGAGCAGTTCTTC.

The rearrangement uses TRBV28 and TRBJ2-6, with D perhaps TRBD1 (7 bases). The CDR3 has 18 residues. Trimming stripped 3 bases from V and 0 bases from J, with 15 bases between. The germline V gene encodes CDR1 MDHEN and CDR2 SYDVKM. Here the CDR3 reads CASSFIRGRLSGANVLTF. The CDR3 region has the DNA TGTGCCAGCAGTTTCATCAGGGGGAGGCTCTCTGGGGCCAACGTCCTGACTTTC.

Note on this clone: This same CDR3 is encoded by further DNA sequences in the sample. The chain has TRBV5-1 and TRBJ2-3; 10 nucleotides line up with TRBD1. The CDR3 spans 16 residues. Trimming cost V 0 bases and J 3 bases; bases outside gene matches: 4. The germline gives CDR1 SGHRS, CDR2 YFSETQ. CDR3 in DNA: TGCGCCAGCAGCTTGGGTGGGACAGGGGAAACAGATACGCAGTATTTT. It yields the protein CASSLGGTGETDTQYF.

CDR3 sequence: CASSEETDSEQYF. CDR3 nucleotide sequence: TGTGCCAGCAGTGAAGAGACAGACAGCGAGCAGTACTTC. The chain joins TRBV2 to TRBJ2-7, with D maybe TRBD1 (5 bases). Trimming shortened V by 1 base and J by 6 bases, and 10 bases separated the two germline ends. The CDR3 runs to 13 residues. The V gene's germline CDR1 is SNHLY and CDR2 FYNNEI. Based on the CDR3 plus reference TRBV2 and TRBJ2-7, the full variable domain is EPEVTQTPSHQVTQMGQEVILRCVPISNHLYFYWYRQILGQKVEFLVSFYNNEISEKSEIFDDQFSVERPDGSNFTLKIRSTKLEDSAMYFCASSEETDSEQYFGPGTRLTVT.

V is TRBV28 and J is TRBJ2-7; D is possibly TRBD1 (6 bases). The length of the CDR3 is 14 residues. Germline assignment: CDR1 MDHEN and CDR2 SYDVKM. The ends were cut back, 4 bases at V and 2 bases at J, with 12 bases in the middle. CDR3 in amino acids: CASSSLDRTYEQYF. DNA of the CDR3: TGTGCCAGCAGTTCCCTTGACAGGACCTACGAGCAGTACTTC.

The rearrangement uses TRBV27 and TRBJ2-1, with 10 bases matching TRBD1. CDR3 size: 14 residues. The J segment lost 6 bases and the V segment lost 4 bases, leaving 3 bases of the junction unmatched. CDR1 and CDR2 (germline): MNHEY, SMNVEV (reference sequence). CDR3 sequence reads: CASSSGTGVNEQFF. In nucleotides, the CDR3 is TGTGCCAGCAGTTCCGGGACAGGGGTCAATGAGCAGTTCTTC.

This chain connects TRBV28 to TRBJ1-5, with 9 positions matching TRBD1. The CDR3 consists of 15 residues. After removal of 6 bases from V and 3 bases from J, the junction contained 6 bases not matched to a gene. Germline CDR1 and CDR2: MDHEN and SYDVKM. CDR3: CASRRDRAFNQPQHF. CDR3 nucleotide sequence: TGTGCCAGCAGAAGGGACAGGGCTTTCAATCAGCCCCAGCATTTT.

About this clone itself: The same CDR3 is also encoded by other DNA sequences in this sample. The gene calls are TRBV25-1 and TRBJ2-3; 9 positions agree with TRBD2. The CDR3 runs to 14 residues. Germline CDR1 is MGHDK and CDR2 is SYGVNS. Losses at the gene ends were 5 bases for V and 3 bases for J; bases not matched to a gene: 3. CDR3 DNA sequence: TGTGCCAGCAGTAAGGCGGGAGGGACAGATACGCAGTATTTT. The encoded protein is CASSKAGGTDTQYF. The full variable domain, with the rest looked up from reference TRBV25-1 and TRBJ2-3, is EADIYQTPRYLVIGTGKKITLECSQTMGHDKMYWYQQDPGMELHLIHYSYGVNSTEKGDLSSESTVSRIRTEHFPLTLESARPSHTSQYLCASSKAGGTDTQYFGPGTRLTVL.

The chain links TRBV5-1 to TRBJ1-2; the match to TRBD1 covers 8 bases. From germline, CDR1 is SGHRS and CDR2 YFSETQ. Trimming took 4 bases from V and 4 from J; bases not matched to a gene: 9. This CDR3 comprises 15 residues. CDR3 in amino acids: CASSLGGQGAYGYTF. The CDR3 DNA is TGCGCCAGCAGCCTGGGCGGGCAGGGGGCCTATGGCTACACCTTC.